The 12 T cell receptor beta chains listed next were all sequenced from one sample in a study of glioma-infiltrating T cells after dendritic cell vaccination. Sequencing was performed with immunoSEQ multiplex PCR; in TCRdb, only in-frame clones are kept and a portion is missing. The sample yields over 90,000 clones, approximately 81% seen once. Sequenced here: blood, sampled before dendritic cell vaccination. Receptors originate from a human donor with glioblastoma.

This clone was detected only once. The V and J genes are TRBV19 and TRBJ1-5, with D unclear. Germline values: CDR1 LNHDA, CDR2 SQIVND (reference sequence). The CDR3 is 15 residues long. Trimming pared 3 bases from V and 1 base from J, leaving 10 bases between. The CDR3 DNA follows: TGTGCCAGTAGTATCCTATGGGCGAGCAATCAGCCCCAGCATTTT. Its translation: CASSILWASNQPQHF.

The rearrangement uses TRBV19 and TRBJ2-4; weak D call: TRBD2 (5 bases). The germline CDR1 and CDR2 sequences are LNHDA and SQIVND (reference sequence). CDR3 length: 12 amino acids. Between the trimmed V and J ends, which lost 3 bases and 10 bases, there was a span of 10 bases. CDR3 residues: CASSIEGVIQYF. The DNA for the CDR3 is TGTGCCAGTAGTATTGAGGGTGTAATTCAGTACTTC.

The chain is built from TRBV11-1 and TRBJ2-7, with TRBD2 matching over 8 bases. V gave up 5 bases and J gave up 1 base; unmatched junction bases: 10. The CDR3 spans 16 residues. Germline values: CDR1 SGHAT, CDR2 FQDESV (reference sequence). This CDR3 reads CASSRTAGGTSYEQYF. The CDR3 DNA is TGTGCCAGCAGCCGCACGGCGGGAGGCACATCCTACGAGCAGTACTTC.

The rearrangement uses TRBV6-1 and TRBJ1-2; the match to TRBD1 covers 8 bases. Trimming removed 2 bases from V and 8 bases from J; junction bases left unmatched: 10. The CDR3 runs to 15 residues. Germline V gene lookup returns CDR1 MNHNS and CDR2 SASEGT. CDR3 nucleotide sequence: TGTGCCAGCAGTGAATCCAGGGGGCAGTTGGGCGGCTACACCTTC. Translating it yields CASSESRGQLGGYTF.

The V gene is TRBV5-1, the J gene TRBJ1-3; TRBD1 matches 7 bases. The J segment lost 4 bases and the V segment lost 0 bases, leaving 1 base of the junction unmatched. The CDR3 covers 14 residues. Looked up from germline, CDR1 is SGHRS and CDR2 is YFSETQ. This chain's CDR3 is CASSLVGGGNTIYF. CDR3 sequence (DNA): TGCGCCAGCAGCTTGGTAGGGGGCGGAAACACCATATATTTT.

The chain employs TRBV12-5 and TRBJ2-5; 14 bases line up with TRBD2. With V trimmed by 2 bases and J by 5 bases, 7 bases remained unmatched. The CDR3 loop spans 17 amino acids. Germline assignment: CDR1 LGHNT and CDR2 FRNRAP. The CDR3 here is CASGLRLAGGMGETQYF. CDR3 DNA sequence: TGTGCTAGTGGTTTGAGACTAGCGGGAGGGATGGGGGAGACCCAGTACTTC. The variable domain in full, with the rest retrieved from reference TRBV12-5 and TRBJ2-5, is DARVTQTPRHKVTEMGQEVTMRCQPILGHNTVFWYRQTMMQGLELLAYFRNRAPLDDSGMPKDRFSAEMPDATLATLKIQPSEPRDSAVYFCASGLRLAGGMGETQYFGPGTRLLVL.

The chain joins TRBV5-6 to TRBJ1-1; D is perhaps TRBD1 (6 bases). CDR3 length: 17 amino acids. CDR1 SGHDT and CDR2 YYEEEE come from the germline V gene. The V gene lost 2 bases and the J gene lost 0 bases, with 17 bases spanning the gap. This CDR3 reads CASSFQGKVDMNTEAFF. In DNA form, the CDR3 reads TGTGCCAGCAGCTTCCAGGGGAAGGTGGACATGAACACTGAAGCTTTCTTT.

CDR3 loop: CASSSPAYNEQFF. CDR3 coding DNA: TGTGCCAGCTCGTCTCCAGCCTACAATGAGCAGTTCTTC. This rearrangement joins TRBV27 to TRBJ2-1; D gene uncertain. Germline-derived CDR1 and CDR2 are MNHEY and SMNVEV (reference sequence). The CDR3 totals 13 residues. The V and J ends lost 8 bases and 2 bases respectively, with 10 bases between them.

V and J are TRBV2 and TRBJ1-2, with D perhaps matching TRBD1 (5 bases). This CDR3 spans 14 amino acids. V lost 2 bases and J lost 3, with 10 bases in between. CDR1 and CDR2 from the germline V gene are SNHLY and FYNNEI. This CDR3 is CASSEFDSYYGYTF. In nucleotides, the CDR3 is TGTGCCAGCAGTGAATTCGACAGCTACTATGGCTACACCTTC. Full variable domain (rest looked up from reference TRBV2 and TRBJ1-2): EPEVTQTPSHQVTQMGQEVILRCVPISNHLYFYWYRQILGQKVEFLVSFYNNEISEKSEIFDDQFSVERPDGSNFTLKIRSTKLEDSAMYFCASSEFDSYYGYTFGSGTRLTVV.

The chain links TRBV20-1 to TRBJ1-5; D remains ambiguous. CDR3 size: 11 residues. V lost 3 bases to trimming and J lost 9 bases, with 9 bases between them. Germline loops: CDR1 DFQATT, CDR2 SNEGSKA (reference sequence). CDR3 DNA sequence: TGCAGTGCTAGTGAGGGCGGGCCCCAGCATTTT. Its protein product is CSASEGGPQHF.

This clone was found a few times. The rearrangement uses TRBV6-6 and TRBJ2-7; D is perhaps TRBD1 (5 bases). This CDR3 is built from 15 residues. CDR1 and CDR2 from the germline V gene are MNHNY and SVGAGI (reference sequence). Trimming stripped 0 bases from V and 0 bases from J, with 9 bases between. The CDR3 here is CASSYSARASYEQYF. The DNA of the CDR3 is TGTGCCAGCAGTTACTCTGCCAGGGCCTCCTACGAGCAGTACTTC.

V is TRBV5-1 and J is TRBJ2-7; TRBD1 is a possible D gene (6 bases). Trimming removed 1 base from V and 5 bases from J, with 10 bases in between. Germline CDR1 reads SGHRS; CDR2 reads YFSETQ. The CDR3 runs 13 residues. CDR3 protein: CASSLTRGHEQYF. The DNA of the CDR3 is TGCGCCAGCAGCTTGACCAGGGGTCACGAGCAGTACTTC.